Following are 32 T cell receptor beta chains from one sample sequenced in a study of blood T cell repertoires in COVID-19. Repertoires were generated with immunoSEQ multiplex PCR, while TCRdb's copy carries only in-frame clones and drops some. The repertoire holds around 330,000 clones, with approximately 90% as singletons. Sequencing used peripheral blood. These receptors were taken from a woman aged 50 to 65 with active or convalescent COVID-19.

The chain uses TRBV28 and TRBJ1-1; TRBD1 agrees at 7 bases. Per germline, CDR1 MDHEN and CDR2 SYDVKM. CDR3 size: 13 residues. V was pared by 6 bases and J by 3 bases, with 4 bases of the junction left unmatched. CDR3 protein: CASRRQGYTEAFF. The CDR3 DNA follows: TGTGCCAGCAGACGACAGGGTTACACTGAAGCTTTCTTT.

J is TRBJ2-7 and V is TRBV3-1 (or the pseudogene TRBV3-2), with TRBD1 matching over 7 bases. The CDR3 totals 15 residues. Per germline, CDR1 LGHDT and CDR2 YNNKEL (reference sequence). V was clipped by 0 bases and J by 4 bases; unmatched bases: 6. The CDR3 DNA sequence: TGTGCCAGCAGCCAAGACATAGGGGGCGGGTACGAGCAGTACTTC. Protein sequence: CASSQDIGGGYEQYF.

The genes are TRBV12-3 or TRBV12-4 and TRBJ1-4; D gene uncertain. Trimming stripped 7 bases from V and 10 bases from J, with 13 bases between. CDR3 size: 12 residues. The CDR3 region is CASKNWAGKLFF. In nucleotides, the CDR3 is TGTGCCAGCAAAAATTGGGCTGGAAAACTGTTTTTT.

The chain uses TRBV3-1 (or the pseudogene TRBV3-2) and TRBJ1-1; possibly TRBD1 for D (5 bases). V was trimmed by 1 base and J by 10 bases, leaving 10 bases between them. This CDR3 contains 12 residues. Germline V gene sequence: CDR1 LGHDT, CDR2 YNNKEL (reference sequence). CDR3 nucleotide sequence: TGTGCCAGCAGCCAAGCGGGGAGGGGAGCTTTCTTT. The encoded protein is CASSQAGRGAFF.

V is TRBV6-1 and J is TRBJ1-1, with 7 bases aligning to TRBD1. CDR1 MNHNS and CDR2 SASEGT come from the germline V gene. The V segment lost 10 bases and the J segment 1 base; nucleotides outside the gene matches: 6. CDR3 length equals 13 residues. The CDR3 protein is CATRRGQNTEAFF. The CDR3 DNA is TGTGCCACACGGAGGGGGCAGAACACTGAAGCTTTCTTT.

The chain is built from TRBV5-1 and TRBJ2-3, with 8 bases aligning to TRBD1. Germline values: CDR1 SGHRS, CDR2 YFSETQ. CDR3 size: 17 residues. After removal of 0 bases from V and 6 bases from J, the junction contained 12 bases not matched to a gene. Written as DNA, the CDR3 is TGCGCCAGCAGCTTGGTCGGGACAGGTAGCGGTACGGATACGCAGTATTTT. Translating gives CASSLVGTGSGTDTQYF.

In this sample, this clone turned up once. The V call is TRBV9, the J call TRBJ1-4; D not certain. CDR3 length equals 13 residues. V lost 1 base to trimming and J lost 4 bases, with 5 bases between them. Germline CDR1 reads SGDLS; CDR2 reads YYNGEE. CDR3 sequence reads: CASSVRFNEKLFF. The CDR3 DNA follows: TGTGCCAGCAGCGTACGGTTTAATGAAAAACTGTTTTTT.

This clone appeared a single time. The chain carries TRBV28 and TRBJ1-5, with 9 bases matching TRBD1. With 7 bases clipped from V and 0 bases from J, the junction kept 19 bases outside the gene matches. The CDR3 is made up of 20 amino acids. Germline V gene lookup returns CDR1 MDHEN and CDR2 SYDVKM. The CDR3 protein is CASTPLDGTGLTYSNQPQHF. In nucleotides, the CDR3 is TGTGCCAGCACCCCTCTTGATGGGACAGGGTTAACCTATAGCAATCAGCCCCAGCATTTT.

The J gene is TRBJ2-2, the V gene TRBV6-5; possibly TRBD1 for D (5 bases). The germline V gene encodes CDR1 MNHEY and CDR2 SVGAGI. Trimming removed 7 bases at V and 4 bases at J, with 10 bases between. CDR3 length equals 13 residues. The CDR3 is CASNYGATGELFF. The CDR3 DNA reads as TGTGCCAGCAATTATGGGGCCACCGGGGAGCTGTTTTTT.

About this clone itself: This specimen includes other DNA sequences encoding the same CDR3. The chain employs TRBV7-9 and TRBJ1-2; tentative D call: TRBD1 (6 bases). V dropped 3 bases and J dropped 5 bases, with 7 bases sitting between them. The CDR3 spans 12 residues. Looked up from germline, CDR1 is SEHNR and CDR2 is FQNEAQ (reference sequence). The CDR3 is CASSLDSYGYTF. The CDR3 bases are TGTGCCAGCAGCTTGGACAGTTATGGCTACACCTTC.

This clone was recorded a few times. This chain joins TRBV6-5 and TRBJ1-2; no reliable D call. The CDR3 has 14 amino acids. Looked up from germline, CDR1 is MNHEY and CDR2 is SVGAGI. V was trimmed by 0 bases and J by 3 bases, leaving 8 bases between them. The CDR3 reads CASSYSQAYYGYTF. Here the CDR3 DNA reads TGTGCCAGCAGTTACTCCCAGGCCTACTATGGCTACACCTTC.

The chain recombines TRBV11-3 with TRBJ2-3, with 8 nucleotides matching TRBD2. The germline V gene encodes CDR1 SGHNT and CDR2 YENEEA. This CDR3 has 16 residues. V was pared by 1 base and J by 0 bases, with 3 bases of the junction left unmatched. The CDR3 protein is CASSLGGGRSTDTQYF. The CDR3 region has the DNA TGTGCCAGCAGCTTAGGCGGGGGGCGCAGCACAGATACGCAGTATTTT. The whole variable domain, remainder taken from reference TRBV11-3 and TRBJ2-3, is EAGVVQSPRYKIIEKKQPVAFWCNPISGHNTLYWYLQNLGQGPELLIRYENEEAVDDSQLPKDRFSAERLKGVDSTLKIQPAELGDSAVYLCASSLGGGRSTDTQYFGPGTRLTVL.

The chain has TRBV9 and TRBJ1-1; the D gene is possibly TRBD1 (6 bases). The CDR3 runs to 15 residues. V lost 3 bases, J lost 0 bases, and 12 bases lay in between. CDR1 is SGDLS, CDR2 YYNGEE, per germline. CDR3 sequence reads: CASSAHRAVNTEAFF. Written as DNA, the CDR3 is TGTGCCAGCAGCGCCCACAGGGCGGTGAACACTGAAGCTTTCTTT.

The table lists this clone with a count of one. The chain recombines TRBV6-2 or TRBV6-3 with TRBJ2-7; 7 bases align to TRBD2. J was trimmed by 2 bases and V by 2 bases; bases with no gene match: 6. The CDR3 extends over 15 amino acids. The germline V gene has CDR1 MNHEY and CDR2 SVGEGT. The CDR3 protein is CASSYGRLAAYEQYF. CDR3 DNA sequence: TGTGCCAGCAGTTACGGAAGGCTAGCGGCCTACGAGCAGTACTTC.

The CDR3: CASSTVGLAGLAKNIQYF. The CDR3 bases are TGTGCCAGCAGCACTGTGGGACTAGCGGGACTAGCCAAAAACATTCAGTACTTC. This chain connects TRBV2 to TRBJ2-4; 13 bases are shared with TRBD2. The V gene's germline CDR1 is SNHLY and CDR2 FYNNEI. This CDR3 is 18 amino acids long. V dropped 6 bases and J dropped 0; count of bases not matched to a gene: 8.

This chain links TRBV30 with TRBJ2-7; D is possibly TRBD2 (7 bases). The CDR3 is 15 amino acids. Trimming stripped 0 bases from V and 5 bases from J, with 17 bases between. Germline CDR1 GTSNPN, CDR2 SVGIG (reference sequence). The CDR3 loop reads CAWSVPRGAINEQYF. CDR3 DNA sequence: TGTGCCTGGAGTGTACCCCGGGGGGCGATCAACGAGCAGTACTTC.

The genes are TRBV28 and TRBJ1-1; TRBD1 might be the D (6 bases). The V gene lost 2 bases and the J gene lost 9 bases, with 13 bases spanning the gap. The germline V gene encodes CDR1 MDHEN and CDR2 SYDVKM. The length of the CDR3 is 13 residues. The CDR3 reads CASSLVRDKKAFF. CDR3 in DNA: TGTGCCAGCAGTTTAGTGAGGGACAAAAAAGCTTTCTTT.

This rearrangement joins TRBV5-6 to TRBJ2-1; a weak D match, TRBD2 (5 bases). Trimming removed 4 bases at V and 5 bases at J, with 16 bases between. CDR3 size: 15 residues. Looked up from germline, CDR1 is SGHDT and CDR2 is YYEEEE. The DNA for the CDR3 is TGTGCCAGCAGCCGAGGGCCAGTAGGGAACAATGAGCAGTTCTTC. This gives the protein CASSRGPVGNNEQFF.

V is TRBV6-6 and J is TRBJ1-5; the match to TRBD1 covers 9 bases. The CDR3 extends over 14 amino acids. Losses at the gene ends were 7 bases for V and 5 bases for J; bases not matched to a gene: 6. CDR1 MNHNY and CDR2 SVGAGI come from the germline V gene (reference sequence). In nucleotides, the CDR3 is TGTGCCAGCACCTCTGGACAGGGGTATCAGCCCCAGCATTTT. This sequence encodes CASTSGQGYQPQHF.

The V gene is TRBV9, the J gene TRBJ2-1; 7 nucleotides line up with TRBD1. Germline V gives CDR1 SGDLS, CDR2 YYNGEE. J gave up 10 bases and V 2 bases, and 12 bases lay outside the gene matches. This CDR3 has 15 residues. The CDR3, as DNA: TGTGCCAGCAGCGTGAGGGACAGTCAAGTCAAGGAGCAGTTCTTC. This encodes CASSVRDSQVKEQFF.

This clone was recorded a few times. CDR3 loop: CASSLGRTSGGPGELFF. CDR3 DNA sequence: TGTGCCAGCAGTCTAGGGAGGACTAGCGGCGGCCCCGGGGAGCTGTTTTTT. The chain links TRBV28 to TRBJ2-2; 10 bases agree with TRBD2. CDR3 size: 17 residues. The V gene end was trimmed by 5 bases and the J gene end by 6 bases; junction bases not matched to a gene: 12. CDR1 and CDR2 (germline): MDHEN, SYDVKM.

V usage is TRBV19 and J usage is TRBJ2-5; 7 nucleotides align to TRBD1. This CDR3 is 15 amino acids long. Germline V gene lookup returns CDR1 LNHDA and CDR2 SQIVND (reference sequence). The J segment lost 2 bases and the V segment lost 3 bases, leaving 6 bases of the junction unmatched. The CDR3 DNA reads TGTGCCAGTAGTATGGGGGACAGTCTTCAAGAGACCCAGTACTTC. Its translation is CASSMGDSLQETQYF.

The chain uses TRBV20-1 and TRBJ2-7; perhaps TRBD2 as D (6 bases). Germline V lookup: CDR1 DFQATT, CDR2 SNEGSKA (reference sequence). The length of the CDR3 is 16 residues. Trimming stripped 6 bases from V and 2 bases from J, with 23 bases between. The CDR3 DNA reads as TGCAGTGCCAGTCCATCGACGGGAGATCCCACCTACGAGCAGTACTTC. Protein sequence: CSASPSTGDPTYEQYF.

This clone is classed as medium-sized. CDR3 in DNA: TGTGCCAGCAGTGCTAACTACGAGCAGTACTTC. It yields the protein CASSANYEQYF. The rearrangement links TRBV6-6 to TRBJ2-7; no clear D. Germline assignment: CDR1 MNHNY and CDR2 SVGAGI (reference sequence). This CDR3 has 11 amino acids. V lost 5 bases, J lost 3 bases, and 5 bases lay in between.

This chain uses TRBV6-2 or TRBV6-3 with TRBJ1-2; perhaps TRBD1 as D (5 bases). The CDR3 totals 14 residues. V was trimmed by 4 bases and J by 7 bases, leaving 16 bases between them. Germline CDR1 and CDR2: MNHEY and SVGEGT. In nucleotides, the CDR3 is TGTGCCAGCAGTTGGCGGGGCTTAGCGGTTGGCTACACCTTC. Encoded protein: CASSWRGLAVGYTF.

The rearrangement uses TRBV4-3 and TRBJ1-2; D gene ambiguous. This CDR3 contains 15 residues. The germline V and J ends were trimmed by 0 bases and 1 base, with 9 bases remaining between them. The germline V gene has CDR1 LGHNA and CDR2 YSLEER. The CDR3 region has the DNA TGCGCCAGCAGCCAAGAGTACGGGGTTAACTATGGCTACACCTTC. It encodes CASSQEYGVNYGYTF.

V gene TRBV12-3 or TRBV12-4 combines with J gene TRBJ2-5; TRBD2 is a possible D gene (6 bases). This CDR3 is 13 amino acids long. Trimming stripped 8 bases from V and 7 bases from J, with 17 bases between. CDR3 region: CASSYPGVPTQYF. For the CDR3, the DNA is TGTGCCAGCTCCTACCCGGGGGTCCCGACCCAGTACTTC.

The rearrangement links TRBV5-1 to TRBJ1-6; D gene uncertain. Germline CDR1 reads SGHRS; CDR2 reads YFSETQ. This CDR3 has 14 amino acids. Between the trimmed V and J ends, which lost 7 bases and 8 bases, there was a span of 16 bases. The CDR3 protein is CASGGRATYSPLHF. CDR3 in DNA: TGCGCCAGCGGAGGGAGGGCAACTTATTCACCCCTCCACTTT.

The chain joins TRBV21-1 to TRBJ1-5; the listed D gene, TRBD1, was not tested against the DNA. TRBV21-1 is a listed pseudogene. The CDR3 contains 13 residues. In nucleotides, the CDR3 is TGTGCCAGCAGCAAAGTGGCTCGACAGCCCCAGCATTTT. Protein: CASSKVARQPQHF.

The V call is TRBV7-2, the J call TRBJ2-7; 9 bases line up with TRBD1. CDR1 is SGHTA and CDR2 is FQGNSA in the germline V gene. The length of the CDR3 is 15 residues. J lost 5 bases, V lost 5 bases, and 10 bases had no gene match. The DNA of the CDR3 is TGTGCCAGCAGCGGAACCGGGACAGGGAAGGACGAGCAGTACTTC. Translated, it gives CASSGTGTGKDEQYF.

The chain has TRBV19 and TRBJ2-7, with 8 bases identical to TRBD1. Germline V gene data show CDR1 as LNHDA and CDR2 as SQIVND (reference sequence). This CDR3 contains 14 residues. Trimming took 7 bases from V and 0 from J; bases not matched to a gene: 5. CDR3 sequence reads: CASTAGTGSYEQYF. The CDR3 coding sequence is TGTGCCAGTACCGCCGGGACAGGCTCCTACGAGCAGTACTTC.

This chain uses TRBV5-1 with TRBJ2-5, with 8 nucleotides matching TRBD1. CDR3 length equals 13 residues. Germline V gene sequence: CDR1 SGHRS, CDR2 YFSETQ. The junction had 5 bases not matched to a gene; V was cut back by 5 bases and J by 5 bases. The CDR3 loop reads CASSSDRAETQYF. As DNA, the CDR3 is TGCGCCAGCAGTTCGGACAGGGCCGAGACCCAGTACTTC.